This is a list of T cell receptor beta chains from one sample in a study of cytomegalovirus exposure and HLA in healthy donors. The method was immunoSEQ multiplex PCR; TCRdb's version includes in-frame clones alone and lacks a portion of them. The sample includes approximately 190,000 clones, over 60% of them seen just once. Sequenced sample: PBMCs. These receptors were obtained from a woman aged 25 to 45 in good health and CMV-seropositive. Each CDR3 is given with its conserved first and last residue. The order of the fields is D gene, J gene, clone size, V gene, CDR3 protein, CDR3 DNA. D genes are given only for firm matches. Only some rows state a clone size, as once, few, many or a class for expanded clones.

D: TRBD1; J: TRBJ1-2; size: .; V: TRBV6-1; CDR3: CAISSGQGFYGYTF; DNA: TGTGCCATTAGTAGCGGACAGGGGTTCTATGGCTACACCTTC
D: TRBD2; J: TRBJ2-1; size: .; V: TRBV2; CDR3: CASSDRFSGGLSEQFF; DNA: TGTGCCAGCAGTGATAGATTTTCGGGGGGGCTTAGTGAGCAGTTCTTC
D: .; J: TRBJ2-1; size: .; V: TRBV4-3; CDR3: CASSQGAGGLYNEQFF; DNA: TGCGCCAGCAGCCAAGGTGCCGGGGGGCTTTACAATGAGCAGTTCTTC
D: .; J: TRBJ1-5; size: .; V: TRBV28; CDR3: CASSPRGGGGNQPQHF; DNA: TGTGCCAGCAGTCCTCGGGGGGGCGGTGGCAATCAGCCCCAGCATTTT
D: .; J: TRBJ2-7; size: .; V: TRBV6-6; CDR3: CASSSPGDSYEQYF; DNA: TGTGCCAGCAGTTCTCCAGGGGATTCCTACGAGCAGTACTTC
D: .; J: TRBJ2-7; size: .; V: TRBV6-6; CDR3: CASSYYGSDTAYEQYF; DNA: TGTGCCAGCAGTTACTATGGTAGCGACACCGCCTACGAGCAGTACTTC
D: .; J: TRBJ2-7; size: .; V: TRBV6-5; CDR3: CASSNLGEEQYF; DNA: TGTGCCAGCAGTAACCTAGGGGAAGAGCAGTACTTC
D: .; J: TRBJ2-3; size: .; V: TRBV7-2; CDR3: CASSLYRAPTDTQYF; DNA: TGTGCCAGCAGCTTATACAGGGCCCCCACAGATACGCAGTATTTT
D: TRBD1; J: TRBJ1-5; size: .; V: TRBV7-9; CDR3: CASSPMTGNQPQHF; DNA: TGTGCCAGCAGCCCAATGACAGGGAATCAGCCCCAGCATTTT
D: .; J: TRBJ2-7; size: .; V: TRBV6-5; CDR3: CASTDTGFEQYF; DNA: TGTGCCAGCACCGACACAGGGTTCGAGCAGTACTTC
D: TRBD2; J: TRBJ2-3; size: .; V: TRBV4-1; CDR3: CASSQGRLAVYTDTQYF; DNA: TGCGCCAGCAGCCAAGGTAGACTAGCGGTATACACAGATACGCAGTATTTT
D: .; J: TRBJ1-5; size: once; V: TRBV5-1; CDR3: CASSQNGGGNQPQHF; DNA: TGCGCCAGCAGCCAAAACGGGGGTGGCAATCAGCCCCAGCATTTT
D: .; J: TRBJ2-3; size: .; V: TRBV7-2; CDR3: CASSLILPGDTQYF; DNA: TGTGCCAGCAGCTTAATACTCCCCGGGGATACGCAGTATTTT
D: TRBD2; J: TRBJ2-3; size: .; V: TRBV11-2; CDR3: CASSLVGLGTDTQYF; DNA: TGTGCCAGCAGCTTAGTGGGACTAGGCACAGATACGCAGTATTTT
D: TRBD2; J: TRBJ2-2; size: few; V: TRBV6-4; CDR3: CASSERGEDTGELFF; DNA: TGTGCCAGCAGTGAGCGGGGGGAAGACACCGGGGAGCTGTTTTTT
D: .; J: TRBJ2-1; size: .; V: TRBV7-3; CDR3: CASSSGPAGEQFF; DNA: TGTGCCAGCAGCTCAGGCCCCGCAGGTGAGCAGTTCTTC
D: .; J: TRBJ1-1; size: few; V: TRBV6-1; CDR3: CASRTAPVNTEAFF; DNA: TGTGCCAGCAGGACAGCGCCCGTGAACACTGAAGCTTTCTTT
D: .; J: TRBJ1-1; size: .; V: TRBV6-6; CDR3: CASSVDGGEAFF; DNA: TGTGCCAGCAGCGTGGATGGGGGCGAAGCTTTCTTT
D: TRBD2; J: TRBJ2-5; size: .; V: TRBV7-2; CDR3: CASSLMRASGEETQYF; DNA: TGTGCCAGCAGCTTAATGAGGGCTAGCGGGGAAGAGACCCAGTACTTC
D: TRBD1; J: TRBJ2-3; size: .; V: TRBV29-1; CDR3: CSVRDRGRVTDTQYF; DNA: TGCAGCGTGAGAGACAGGGGGCGAGTGACAGATACGCAGTATTTT
D: .; J: TRBJ2-1; size: .; V: TRBV29-1; CDR3: CSGQPGHAINEQFF; DNA: TGCAGCGGACAACCGGGACACGCGATCAATGAGCAGTTCTTC
D: .; J: TRBJ1-1; size: .; V: TRBV28; CDR3: CASSPEGVFAEAFF; DNA: TGTGCCAGCAGTCCAGAGGGGGTTTTCGCTGAAGCTTTCTTT
D: .; J: TRBJ2-1; size: .; V: TRBV9; CDR3: CASSPPASDNEQFF; DNA: TGTGCCAGCAGCCCACCCGCTAGCGACAATGAGCAGTTCTTC
D: .; J: TRBJ2-1; size: .; V: TRBV29-1; CDR3: CSVLTRNEQFF; DNA: TGCAGCGTTTTGACAAGGAATGAGCAGTTCTTC
D: .; J: TRBJ1-1; size: few; V: TRBV7-6; CDR3: CASSELPSYTEAFF; DNA: TGTGCCAGCAGCGAACTCCCGAGTTACACTGAAGCTTTCTTT
D: TRBD2; J: TRBJ2-3; size: .; V: TRBV7-9; CDR3: CASSRTSGSTDTQYF; DNA: TGTGCCAGCAGCCGGACTAGCGGGAGCACAGATACGCAGTATTTT
D: .; J: TRBJ1-1; size: .; V: TRBV4-3; CDR3: CASSQAPTGRGTEAFF; DNA: TGCGCCAGCAGCCAAGCCCCCACAGGGCGGGGGACTGAAGCTTTCTTT
D: TRBD1; J: TRBJ2-1; size: .; V: TRBV4-2; CDR3: CASSARDRGDNEQFF; DNA: TGTGCCAGCAGCGCCCGGGACAGGGGAGACAATGAGCAGTTCTTC